This TCR beta chain was captured in a study of CXCR3-negative and CXCR3-positive naive CD8 T cells. The germline V gene encodes CDR1 SQVTM and CDR2 ANQGSEA. The CDR3 is 11 amino acids. Of note for this clonotype: Its antigen is not known.

Study-wide findings and caveats: Diversity was high in both naive subsets and much lower in memory cells. Comparison of naive subsets found surface CD5 to be comparable, and TCR strength was inferred on the basis of TRB CDR3 properties. Partial loss of CXCR3 expression followed cryopreservation; most assays used fresh PBMCs.

5' RACE that incorporated UMI labels was used to prepare the TRB cDNA libraries. Following a re-call of the 5' RACE reads, TCRdb has one entry per CDR3 protein and lacks DNA. The table for this sample gives 70,000 to 95,000 distinct CDR3 sequences. The sample consisted of naive CXCR3- CD8+ T cells from blood. Indicated subset: CD45RO-CCR7+CD27+CD95- naive CD8+ T cells lacking CXCR3 (TNR3-). The chain employs TRBV29-1 and TRBJ2-5; TCRdb outputs TRBD2, but without DNA this stays unchecked. This TCR was recovered from a human donor in good health. Some clones in this sample may be carry-over from other donors' samples. CDR3 in amino acids: CSVAEGETQYF.